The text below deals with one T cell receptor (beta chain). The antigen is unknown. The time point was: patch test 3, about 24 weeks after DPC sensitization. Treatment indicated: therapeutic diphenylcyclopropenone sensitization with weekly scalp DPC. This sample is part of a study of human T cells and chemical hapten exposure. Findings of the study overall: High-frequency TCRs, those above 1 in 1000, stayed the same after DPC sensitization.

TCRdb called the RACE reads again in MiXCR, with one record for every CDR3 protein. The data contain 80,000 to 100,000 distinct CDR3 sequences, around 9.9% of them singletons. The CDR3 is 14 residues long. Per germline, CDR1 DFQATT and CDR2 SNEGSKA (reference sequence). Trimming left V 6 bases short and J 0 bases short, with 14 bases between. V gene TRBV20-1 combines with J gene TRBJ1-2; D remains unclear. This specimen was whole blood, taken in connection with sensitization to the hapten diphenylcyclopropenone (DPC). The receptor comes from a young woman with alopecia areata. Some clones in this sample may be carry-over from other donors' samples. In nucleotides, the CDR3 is TGCAGTGCCATCGCCCACTCAGCTAACTATGGCTACACCTTC. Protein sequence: CSAIAHSANYGYTF.